This record covers a single T cell receptor (beta chain). The data derive from a study of shared clonotypes between healthy human individuals. The repertoire was sequenced with immunoSEQ multiplex PCR; TCRdb's copy has only in-frame clones and lacks some. The sample lists 2,500,000 or so clones; 85% to 95% were seen once. The sequence came from a man between 18 and 35 years old in good health. The specimen was naive CD4+ T cells sorted from blood. As for subset: CD45RA+ positively selected.

The CDR3 coding sequence is TGTGCCAGTAGTATGAGTGATTCACCCCTCCACTTT. Its translation is CASSMSDSPLHF. This chain joins TRBV19 and TRBJ1-6; no definite D call. There are 12 residues in the CDR3. Trimming removed 3 bases at V and 8 bases at J, with 5 bases between. Germline V gene lookup returns CDR1 LNHDA and CDR2 SQIVND (reference sequence).